A single sample is the source of the 17 T cell receptor beta chains below, sequenced in a study of T cell repertoires in cytomegalovirus infection. Their recognized antigens are unknown. Using its own MiXCR run on the reads, TCRdb lists one record per CDR3 protein. The sample has 40,000 to 50,000 distinct CDR3 sequences; 20% are singletons. The sample was PBMCs, sequenced either directly or after in vitro stimulation (not recorded which). The origin of the receptors is a human donor in good health (CMV status not recorded). Some clones in this sample may be carry-over from other donors' samples.

This clonotype was counted many times. The chain uses TRBV7-8 and TRBJ2-5; D gene uncertain. The CDR3 length is 12 residues. Germline values: CDR1 SGHVS, CDR2 FQNEAQ. With 5 bases removed from V and 1 base from J, the gap between germline ends came to 5 bases. The CDR3 DNA sequence: TGTGCCAGCAGCCGAATCCAAGAGACCCAGTACTTC. Amino acids: CASSRIQETQYF.

This clonotype was seen more than once but under ten times. The gene calls are TRBV7-9 and TRBJ1-4; 9 nucleotides align to TRBD1. The V gene's germline CDR1 is SEHNR and CDR2 FQNEAQ (reference sequence). V was pared by 4 bases and J by 4 bases, with 7 bases of the junction left unmatched. CDR3 length: 16 amino acids. For the CDR3, the DNA is TGTGCCAGCAGCTCACCGGGACAGGGCCTTAATGAAAAACTGTTTTTT. It specifies CASSSPGQGLNEKLFF.

This clonotype was counted ten times or more. V is TRBV2 and J is TRBJ2-7; D tentatively reads TRBD1 or TRBD2 (5 bases each). The CDR3 consists of 14 residues. In germline, CDR1 is SNHLY, CDR2 FYNNEI. V was pared by 6 bases and J by 1 base, with 13 bases between. The CDR3 DNA sequence: TGTGCCAGCAGGAGGGCCAGGGAATCCTACGAGCAGTACTTC. It yields the protein CASRRARESYEQYF.

This chain uses TRBV2 with TRBJ2-2; TRBD2 might be the D (6 bases). This CDR3 is built from 16 residues. Germline V gene sequence: CDR1 SNHLY, CDR2 FYNNEI. V was clipped by 6 bases and J by 0 bases, with 14 bases between them. The CDR3 protein is CASRGTGATNTGELFF. The CDR3 DNA reads TGTGCCAGCAGGGGGACGGGAGCTACGAACACCGGGGAGCTGTTTTTT.

This clonotype was counted only a few times. This chain connects TRBV15 to TRBJ2-5; 12 bases fit TRBD2. The germline gives CDR1 LNHNV, CDR2 YYDKDF (reference sequence). V shed 1 base and J 5 bases; nucleotides not matched to a gene: 8. The CDR3 extends over 17 amino acids. The CDR3 bases are TGTGCCACCAGCAGAGGGAGACTAGCGGGAGTATGGGAGACCCAGTACTTC. Amino acid sequence: CATSRGRLAGVWETQYF.

The rearrangement uses TRBV2 and TRBJ1-5; D remains ambiguous. The germline gives CDR1 SNHLY, CDR2 FYNNEI. V lost 8 bases, J lost 4 bases, and 12 bases lay in between. This CDR3 has 13 residues. CDR3 sequence reads: CASGKEGNQPQHF. The CDR3 DNA sequence: TGTGCCAGCGGAAAAGAAGGGAATCAGCCCCAGCATTTT.

This clonotype showed up many times. The chain recombines TRBV20-1 with TRBJ1-3; D is unclear. The germline CDR1 and CDR2 sequences are DFQATT and SNEGSKA (reference sequence). The CDR3 has 14 amino acids. The germline V and J ends were trimmed by 6 bases and 1 base, with 13 bases remaining between them. CDR3 sequence reads: CSAYPGGSGNTIYF. The CDR3 region has the DNA TGCAGTGCCTACCCGGGCGGATCTGGAAACACCATATATTTT.

The rearrangement joins TRBV5-1 to TRBJ2-3, with D uncertain. The CDR3 contains 14 residues. V was clipped by 0 bases and J by 2 bases, with 7 bases between them. The germline V gene has CDR1 SGHRS and CDR2 YFSETQ. The CDR3 sequence is CASSLEGFTDTQYF. DNA for the CDR3: TGCGCCAGCAGCTTGGAAGGGTTCACAGATACGCAGTATTTT.

The V gene is TRBV5-1, the J gene TRBJ2-4; no clear D. V was pared by 0 bases and J by 6 bases, with 7 bases between. The CDR3 runs 13 residues. Looked up from germline, CDR1 is SGHRS and CDR2 is YFSETQ. The CDR3 spells CASSLGHGNIQYF. The CDR3 bases are TGCGCCAGCAGCTTGGGACACGGAAACATTCAGTACTTC. Full variable domain (remainder filled in from reference TRBV5-1 and TRBJ2-4): KAGVTQTPRYLIKTRGQQVTLSCSPISGHRSVSWYQQTPGQGLQFLFEYFSETQRNKGNFPGRFSGRQFSNSRSEMNVSTLELGDSALYLCASSLGHGNIQYFGAGTRLSVL.

In the case of this clonotype: A much bigger clone sits one base away, suggesting this may be a read error. CDR3 loop: CASSRLAGRTGELFF. The CDR3 DNA is TGTGCCAGCAGCAGACTAGCGGGGCGCACCGGGGAGCTGTTTTTT. The chain combines TRBV7-6 with TRBJ2-2; 11 bases map to TRBD2. CDR3 length: 15 residues. With 5 bases clipped from V and 4 bases from J, the junction kept 3 bases outside the gene matches. CDR1 and CDR2 from the germline V gene are SGHVS and FNYEAQ.

This chain connects TRBV5-4 to TRBJ2-2; D ambiguous. The CDR3 loop spans 14 amino acids. V lost 5 bases, J lost 1 base, and 9 bases lay in between. The germline V gene encodes CDR1 SGHNT and CDR2 YYREEE (reference sequence). CDR3 coding DNA: TGTGCCAGCAGTCGGACCGAGAACACCGGGGAGCTGTTTTTT. Its protein is CASSRTENTGELFF.

This clonotype was seen at least ten times. This rearrangement joins TRBV15 to TRBJ2-3; D remains unclear. CDR1 and CDR2 (germline): LNHNV, YYDKDF (reference sequence). Trimming cost V 1 base and J 2 bases, with 7 bases left between them. This CDR3 region has 14 residues. CDR3 nucleotides: TGTGCCACCAGCAGAGGTCTCTCCACAGATACGCAGTATTTT. Translation: CATSRGLSTDTQYF. The variable domain in full, completed from reference TRBV15 and TRBJ2-3, reads DAMVIQNPRYQVTQFGKPVTLSCSQTLNHNVMYWYQQKSSQAPKLLFHYYDKDFNNEADTPDNFQSRRPNTSFCFLDIRSPGLGDTAMYLCATSRGLSTDTQYFGPGTRLTVL.

The chain joins TRBV27 to TRBJ2-1, with a weak D call TRBD2 (6 bases). Per the germline V gene, CDR1 is MNHEY and CDR2 is SMNVEV (reference sequence). The CDR3 extends over 13 amino acids. The germline V and J ends were trimmed by 4 bases and 10 bases, with 14 bases remaining between them. As DNA, the CDR3 is TGTGCCAGCAGTTCAGGACTACTCGGGGAGCAGTTCTTC. Translating it yields CASSSGLLGEQFF.

This clonotype appeared a few times. The chain combines TRBV7-9 with TRBJ1-3, with 9 bases aligning to TRBD1. CDR1 is SEHNR and CDR2 is FQNEAQ in the germline V gene (reference sequence). The CDR3 has 13 amino acids. V lost 5 bases to trimming and J lost 8 bases; unmatched junction nucleotides: 4. The CDR3 sequence is CASSQQGADTIYF. The CDR3 bases are TGTGCCAGCAGCCAACAGGGGGCAGACACCATATATTTT.

The table lists this clonotype with many counts. This rearrangement joins TRBV7-2 to TRBJ2-7; unclear D gene. This CDR3 is 13 amino acids long. V lost 5 bases, J lost 3 bases, and 11 bases lay in between. The germline V gene has CDR1 SGHTA and CDR2 FQGNSA. The CDR3 bases are TGTGCCAGCAGCCGACGGAGTCTCTACGAGCAGTACTTC. As protein: CASSRRSLYEQYF. The variable domain in full, completed from reference TRBV7-2 and TRBJ2-7, reads GAGVSQSPSNKVTEKGKDVELRCDPISGHTALYWYRQSLGQGLEFLIYFQGNSAPDKSGLPSDRFSAERTGGSVSTLTIQRTQQEDSAVYLCASSRRSLYEQYFGPGTRLTVT.

CDR3 DNA sequence: TGTGCCAGCAGTGAAGCAAGGGGGCAGCTGAGGAACACCGGGGAGCTGTTTTTT. Its protein is CASSEARGQLRNTGELFF. The rearrangement joins TRBV6-1 to TRBJ2-2; 7 nucleotides align to TRBD1. Trimming took 0 bases from V and 1 from J; bases not matched to a gene: 8. Germline lookup yields CDR1 MNHNS and CDR2 SASEGT. The CDR3 consists of 18 residues.

The J gene is TRBJ2-6, the V gene TRBV5-4; 7 bases are shared with TRBD1. The CDR3 has 17 residues. Germline loops: CDR1 SGHNT, CDR2 YYREEE (reference sequence). V lost 4 bases to trimming and J lost 0 bases; unmatched junction nucleotides: 7. This CDR3 reads CASSPPGQSSGANVLTF. The CDR3 coding sequence is TGTGCCAGCAGCCCGCCGGGACAGTCCTCTGGGGCCAACGTCCTGACTTTC.